This T cell receptor (beta chain) is from a study of blood T cell repertoires in COVID-19. Profiled with immunoSEQ multiplex PCR; TCRdb holds only in-frame clones, not every one. The sample shows about 390,000 clones, 80% to 90% of them seen only once. Per the germline V gene, CDR1 is KGHDR and CDR2 is SFDVKD. The CDR3 runs 13 residues. V lost 11 bases, J lost 9 bases, and 10 bases stayed unmatched. The TCR sequence derives from a woman in her sixties with COVID-19, enrolled during active disease. The V call is TRBV24-1, the J call TRBJ2-1, with 9 bases aligning to TRBD1. Sequenced material: peripheral blood. CDR3 DNA sequence: TGTGCCATCTCCCGGGACAGGGTCGGTGAGCAGTTCTTC. This codes for CAISRDRVGEQFF.